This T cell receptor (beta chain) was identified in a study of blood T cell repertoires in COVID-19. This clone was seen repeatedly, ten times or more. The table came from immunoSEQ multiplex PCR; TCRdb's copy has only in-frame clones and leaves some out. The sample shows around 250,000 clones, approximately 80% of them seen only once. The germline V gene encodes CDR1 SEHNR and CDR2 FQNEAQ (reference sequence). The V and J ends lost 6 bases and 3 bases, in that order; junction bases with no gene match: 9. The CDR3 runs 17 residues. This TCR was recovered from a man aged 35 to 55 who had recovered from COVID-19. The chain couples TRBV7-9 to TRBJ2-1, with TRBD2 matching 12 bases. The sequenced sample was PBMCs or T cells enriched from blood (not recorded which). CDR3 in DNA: TGTGCCAGCAGAATTAGACTAGCGGGAGCCCACTACAATGAGCAGTTCTTC. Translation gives CASRIRLAGAHYNEQFF.